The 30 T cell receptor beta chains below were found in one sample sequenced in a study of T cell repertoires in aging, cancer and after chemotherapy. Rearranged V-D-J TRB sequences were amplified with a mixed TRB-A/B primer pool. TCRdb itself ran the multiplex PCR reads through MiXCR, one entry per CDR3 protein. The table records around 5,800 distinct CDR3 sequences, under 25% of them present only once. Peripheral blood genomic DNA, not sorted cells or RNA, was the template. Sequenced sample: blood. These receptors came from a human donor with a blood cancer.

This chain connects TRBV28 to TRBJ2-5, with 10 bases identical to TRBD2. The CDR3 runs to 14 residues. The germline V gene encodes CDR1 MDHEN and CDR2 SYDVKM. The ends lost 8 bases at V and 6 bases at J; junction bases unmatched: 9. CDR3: CASGPSGSLQTQYF. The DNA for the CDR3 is TGTGCCAGCGGTCCTAGCGGGAGTCTACAGACCCAGTACTTC.

The CDR3 here is CASSDPAVYEQYF. The CDR3 coding sequence is TGTGCCAGCAGTGACCCTGCGGTTTACGAGCAGTACTTC. This chain joins TRBV2 and TRBJ2-7; D gene unclear. The V end was cut by 3 bases, the J end by 4 bases, with 10 bases between. The CDR3 sequence is 13 residues long. Germline CDR1 reads SNHLY; CDR2 reads FYNNEI.

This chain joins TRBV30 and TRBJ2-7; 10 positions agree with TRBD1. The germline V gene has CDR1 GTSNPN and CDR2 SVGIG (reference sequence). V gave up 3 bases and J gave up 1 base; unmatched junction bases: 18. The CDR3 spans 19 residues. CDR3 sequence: CAWRTKAGWGQGISYEQYF. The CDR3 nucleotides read TGTGCCTGGAGGACGAAAGCGGGGTGGGGACAGGGGATATCCTACGAGCAGTACTTC. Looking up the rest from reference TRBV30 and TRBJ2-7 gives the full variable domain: SQTIHQWPATLVQPVGSPLSLECTVEGTSNPNLYWYRQAAGRGLQLLFYSVGIGQISSEVPQNLSASRPQDRQFILSSKKLLLSDSGFYLCAWRTKAGWGQGISYEQYFGPGTRLTVT.

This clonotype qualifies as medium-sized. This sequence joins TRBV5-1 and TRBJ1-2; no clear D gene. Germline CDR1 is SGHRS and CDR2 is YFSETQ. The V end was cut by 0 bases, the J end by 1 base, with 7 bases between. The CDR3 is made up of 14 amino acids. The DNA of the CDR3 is TGCGCCAGCAGCTTGGGGCAGAATAACTATGGCTACACCTTC. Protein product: CASSLGQNNYGYTF. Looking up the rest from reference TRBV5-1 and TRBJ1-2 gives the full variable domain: KAGVTQTPRYLIKTRGQQVTLSCSPISGHRSVSWYQQTPGQGLQFLFEYFSETQRNKGNFPGRFSGRQFSNSRSEMNVSTLELGDSALYLCASSLGQNNYGYTFGSGTRLTVV.

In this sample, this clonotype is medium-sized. CDR3: CASNDGPNRNQPQHF. The DNA of the CDR3 is TGTGCCAGTAACGACGGCCCTAATCGCAATCAGCCCCAGCATTTT. The rearrangement joins TRBV19 to TRBJ1-5, with unresolved D. V dropped 7 bases and J dropped 2 bases, with 15 bases sitting between them. This CDR3 is 15 amino acids long. Looked up from germline, CDR1 is LNHDA and CDR2 is SQIVND (reference sequence). Full variable domain (missing parts from reference TRBV19 and TRBJ1-5): DGGITQSPKYLFRKEGQNVTLSCEQNLNHDAMYWYRQDPGQGLRLIYYSQIVNDFQKGDIAEGYSVSREKKESFPLTVTSAQKNPTAFYLCASNDGPNRNQPQHFGDGTRLSIL.

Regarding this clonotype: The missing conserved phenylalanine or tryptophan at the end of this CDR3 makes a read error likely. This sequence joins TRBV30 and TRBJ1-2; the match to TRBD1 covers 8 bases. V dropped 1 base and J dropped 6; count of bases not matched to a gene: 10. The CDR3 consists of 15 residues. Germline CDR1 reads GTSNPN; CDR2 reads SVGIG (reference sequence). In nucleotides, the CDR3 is TGTGCCTGGAGTGAGATCGGACAGGGCGGTAATGGCTACACCTAC. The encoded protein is CAWSEIGQGGNGYTY.

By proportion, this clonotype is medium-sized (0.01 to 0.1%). The CDR3 here is CATSDGEGQIYGYTF. The DNA of the CDR3 is TGTGCCACCAGTGATGGCGAGGGACAGATCTATGGCTACACCTTC. This sequence joins TRBV24-1 and TRBJ1-2; 7 nucleotides match TRBD1. J gave up 4 bases and V 3 bases, and 7 bases lay outside the gene matches. This CDR3 has 15 amino acids. CDR1 and CDR2 from the germline V gene are KGHDR and SFDVKD.

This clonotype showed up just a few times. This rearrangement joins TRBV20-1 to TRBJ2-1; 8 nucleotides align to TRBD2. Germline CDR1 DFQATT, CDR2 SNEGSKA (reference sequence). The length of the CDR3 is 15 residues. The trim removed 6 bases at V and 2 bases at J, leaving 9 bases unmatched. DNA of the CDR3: TGCAGTGCCCCTCCGGGACTAGAGGCCTACAATGAGCAGTTCTTC. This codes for CSAPPGLEAYNEQFF.

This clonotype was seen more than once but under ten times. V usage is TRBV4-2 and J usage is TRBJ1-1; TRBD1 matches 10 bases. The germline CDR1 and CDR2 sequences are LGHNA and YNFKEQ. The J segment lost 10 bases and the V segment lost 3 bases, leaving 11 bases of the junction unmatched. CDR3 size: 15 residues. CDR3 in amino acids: CASSQGQGPPGRAFF. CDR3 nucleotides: TGTGCCAGCAGCCAGGGACAGGGGCCCCCCGGGAGAGCTTTCTTT.

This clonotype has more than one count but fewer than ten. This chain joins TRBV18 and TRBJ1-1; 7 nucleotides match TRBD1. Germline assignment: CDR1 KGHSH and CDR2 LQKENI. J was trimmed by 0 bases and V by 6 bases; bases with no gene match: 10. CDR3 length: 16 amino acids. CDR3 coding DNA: TGTGCCAGCTCTCCAACAGGGGTAAGGGTGAACACTGAAGCTTTCTTT. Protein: CASSPTGVRVNTEAFF.

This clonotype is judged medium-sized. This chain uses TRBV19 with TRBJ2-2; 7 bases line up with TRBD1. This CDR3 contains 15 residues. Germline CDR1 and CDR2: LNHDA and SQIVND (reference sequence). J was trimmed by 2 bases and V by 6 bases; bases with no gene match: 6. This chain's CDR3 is CASRPRDRNTGELFF. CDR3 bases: TGTGCCAGTAGGCCCCGGGACAGAAACACCGGGGAGCTGTTTTTT.

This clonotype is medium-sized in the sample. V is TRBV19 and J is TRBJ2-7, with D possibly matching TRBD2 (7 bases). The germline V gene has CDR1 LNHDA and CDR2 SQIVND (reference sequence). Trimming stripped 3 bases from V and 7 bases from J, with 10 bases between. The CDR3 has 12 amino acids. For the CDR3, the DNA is TGTGCCAGTAGTATGCGGGGGCTTGAGCAGTACTTC. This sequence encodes CASSMRGLEQYF.

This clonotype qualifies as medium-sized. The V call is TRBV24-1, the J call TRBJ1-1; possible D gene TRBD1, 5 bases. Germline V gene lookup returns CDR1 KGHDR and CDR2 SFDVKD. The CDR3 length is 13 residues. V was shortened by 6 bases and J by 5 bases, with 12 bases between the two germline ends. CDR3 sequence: CATSPSGRTEAFF. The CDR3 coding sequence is TGTGCCACCAGTCCTTCAGGGAGGACTGAAGCTTTCTTT.

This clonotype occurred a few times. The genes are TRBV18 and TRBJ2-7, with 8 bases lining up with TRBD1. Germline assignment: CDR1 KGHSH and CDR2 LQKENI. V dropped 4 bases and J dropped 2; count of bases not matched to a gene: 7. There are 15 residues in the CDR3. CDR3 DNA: TGTGCCAGCTCACTCCGGGACAGGTTCCCCTACGAGCAGTACTTC. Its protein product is CASSLRDRFPYEQYF.

The CDR3 DNA reads TGCAGTGCTAGATCCGCGGAGAACGTGGGTAATTCACCCCTCCACTTT. The encoded protein is CSARSAENVGNSPLHF. The V call is TRBV20-1, the J call TRBJ1-6; no firm D call. The CDR3 has 16 amino acids. Trimming removed 2 bases from V and 6 bases from J, with 17 bases in between. Looked up from germline, CDR1 is DFQATT and CDR2 is SNEGSKA (reference sequence).

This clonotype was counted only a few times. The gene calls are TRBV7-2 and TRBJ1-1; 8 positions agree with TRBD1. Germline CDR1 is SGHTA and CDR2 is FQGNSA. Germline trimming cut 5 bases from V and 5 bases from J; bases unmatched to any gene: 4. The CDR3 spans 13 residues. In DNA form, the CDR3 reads TGTGCCAGCAGCGCCAGGGGGCATACTGAAGCTTTCTTT. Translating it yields CASSARGHTEAFF. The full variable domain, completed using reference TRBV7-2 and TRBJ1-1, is GAGVSQSPSNKVTEKGKDVELRCDPISGHTALYWYRQSLGQGLEFLIYFQGNSAPDKSGLPSDRFSAERTGGSVSTLTIQRTQQEDSAVYLCASSARGHTEAFFGQGTRLTVV.

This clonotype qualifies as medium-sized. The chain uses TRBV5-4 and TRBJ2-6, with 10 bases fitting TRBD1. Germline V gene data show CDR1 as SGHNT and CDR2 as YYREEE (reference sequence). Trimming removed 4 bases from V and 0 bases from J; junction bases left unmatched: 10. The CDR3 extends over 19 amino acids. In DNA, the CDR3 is TGTGCCAGCAGCCCTGCTCCGACAGGGGGCCTCTCTGGGGCCAACGTCCTGACTTTC. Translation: CASSPAPTGGLSGANVLTF.

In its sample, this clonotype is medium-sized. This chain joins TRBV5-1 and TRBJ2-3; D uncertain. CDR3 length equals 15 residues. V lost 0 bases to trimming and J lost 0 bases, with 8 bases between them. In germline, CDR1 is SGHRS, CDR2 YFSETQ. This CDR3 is CASSLVLSSTDTQYF. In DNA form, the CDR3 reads TGCGCCAGCAGCTTGGTCCTATCTAGCACAGATACGCAGTATTTT.

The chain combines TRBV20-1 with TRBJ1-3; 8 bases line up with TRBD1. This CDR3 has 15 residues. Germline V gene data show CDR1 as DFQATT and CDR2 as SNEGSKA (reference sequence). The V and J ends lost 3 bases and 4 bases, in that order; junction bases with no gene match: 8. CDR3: CSARGSRDRGNTIYF. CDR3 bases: TGCAGTGCTAGGGGCAGCCGGGACAGGGGAAACACCATATATTTT.

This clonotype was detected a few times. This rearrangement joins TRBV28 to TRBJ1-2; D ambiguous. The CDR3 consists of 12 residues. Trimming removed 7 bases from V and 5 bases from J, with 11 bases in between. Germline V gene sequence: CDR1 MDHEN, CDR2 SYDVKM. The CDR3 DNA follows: TGTGCCAGCACCGGGCCCCAATATGGCTACACCTTC. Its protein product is CASTGPQYGYTF.

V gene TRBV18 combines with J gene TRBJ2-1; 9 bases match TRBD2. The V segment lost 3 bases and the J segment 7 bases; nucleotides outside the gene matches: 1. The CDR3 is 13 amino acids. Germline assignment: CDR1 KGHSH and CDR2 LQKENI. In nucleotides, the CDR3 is TGTGCCAGCTCACCCCTAGCGGGGAATGAGCAGTTCTTC. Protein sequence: CASSPLAGNEQFF.

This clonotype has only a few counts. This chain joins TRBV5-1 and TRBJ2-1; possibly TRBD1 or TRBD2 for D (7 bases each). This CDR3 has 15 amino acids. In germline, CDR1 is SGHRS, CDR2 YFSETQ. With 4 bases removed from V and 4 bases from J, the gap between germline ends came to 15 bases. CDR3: CASSLRGGGYNEQFF. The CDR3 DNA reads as TGCGCCAGCAGCCTCAGGGGGGGGGGTTACAATGAGCAGTTCTTC.

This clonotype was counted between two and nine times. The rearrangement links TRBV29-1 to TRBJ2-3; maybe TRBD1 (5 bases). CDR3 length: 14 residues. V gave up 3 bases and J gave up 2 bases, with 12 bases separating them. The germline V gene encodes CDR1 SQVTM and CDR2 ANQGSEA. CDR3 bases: TGCAGCGTTGAGGGCAGGGATATCACAGATACGCAGTATTTT. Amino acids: CSVEGRDITDTQYF.

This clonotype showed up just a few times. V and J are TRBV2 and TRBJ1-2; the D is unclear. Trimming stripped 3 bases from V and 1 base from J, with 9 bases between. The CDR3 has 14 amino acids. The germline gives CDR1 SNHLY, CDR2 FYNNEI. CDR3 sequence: CASSDSGGNYGYTF. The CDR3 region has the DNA TGTGCCAGCAGTGACTCGGGAGGTAACTATGGCTACACCTTC.

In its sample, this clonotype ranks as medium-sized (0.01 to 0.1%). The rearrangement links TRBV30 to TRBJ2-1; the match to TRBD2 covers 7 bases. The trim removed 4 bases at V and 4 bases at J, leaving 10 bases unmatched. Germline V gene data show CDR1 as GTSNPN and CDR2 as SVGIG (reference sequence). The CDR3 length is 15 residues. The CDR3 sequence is CAWKAWASGYNEQFF. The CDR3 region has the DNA TGTGCCTGGAAGGCTTGGGCTAGCGGTTACAATGAGCAGTTCTTC.

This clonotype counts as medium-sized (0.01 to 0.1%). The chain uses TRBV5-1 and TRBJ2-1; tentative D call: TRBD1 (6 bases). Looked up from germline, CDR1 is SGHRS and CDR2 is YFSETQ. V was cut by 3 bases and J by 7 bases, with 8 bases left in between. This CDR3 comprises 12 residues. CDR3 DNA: TGCGCCAGCAGCTCAGGACAGAATGAGCAGTTCTTC. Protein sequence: CASSSGQNEQFF.

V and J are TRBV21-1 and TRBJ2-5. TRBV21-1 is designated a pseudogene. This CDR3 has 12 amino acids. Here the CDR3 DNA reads TGTGCCAGGGGGAGGTACCAAGAGACCCAGTACTTC. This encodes CARGRYQETQYF.

The CDR3 nucleotides read TGTGCCACCAGCAGAGATAGGGGAGGCACTGAAGCTTTCTTT. Translation gives CATSRDRGGTEAFF. The chain carries TRBV15 and TRBJ1-1; a possible D gene is TRBD1 (5 bases). V was trimmed by 0 bases and J by 4 bases, leaving 9 bases between them. The CDR3 has 14 residues. Germline loops: CDR1 LNHNV, CDR2 YYDKDF (reference sequence).

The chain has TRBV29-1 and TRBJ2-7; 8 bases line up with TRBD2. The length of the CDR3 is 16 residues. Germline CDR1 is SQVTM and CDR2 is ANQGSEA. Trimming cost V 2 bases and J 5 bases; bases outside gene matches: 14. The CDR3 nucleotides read TGCAGCGTTGAAAGGCGGGGGGACACCGGGGTTGACGAGCAGTACTTC. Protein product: CSVERRGDTGVDEQYF.

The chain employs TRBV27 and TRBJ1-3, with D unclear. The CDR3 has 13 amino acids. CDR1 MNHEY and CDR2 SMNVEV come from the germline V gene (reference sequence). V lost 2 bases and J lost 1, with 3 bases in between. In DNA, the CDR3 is TGTGCCAGCAGTTTAAATTCTGGAAACACCATATATTTT. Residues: CASSLNSGNTIYF.